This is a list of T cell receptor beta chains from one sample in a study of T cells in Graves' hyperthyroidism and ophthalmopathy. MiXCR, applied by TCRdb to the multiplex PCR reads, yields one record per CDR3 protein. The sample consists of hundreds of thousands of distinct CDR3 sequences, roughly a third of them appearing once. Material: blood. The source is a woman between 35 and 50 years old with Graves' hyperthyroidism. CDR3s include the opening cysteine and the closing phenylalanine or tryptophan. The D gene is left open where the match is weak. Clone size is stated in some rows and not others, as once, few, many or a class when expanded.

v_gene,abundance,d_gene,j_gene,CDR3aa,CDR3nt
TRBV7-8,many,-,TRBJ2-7,CASSLASNWKGSSYEQYF,TGTGCCAGCAGCTTAGCGTCGAATTGGAAGGGTAGCTCCTACGAGCAGTACTTC
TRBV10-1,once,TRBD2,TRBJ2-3,CASSESLAGITDTQYF,TGCGCCAGCAGTGAGTCCCTAGCGGGAATTACAGATACGCAGTATTTT
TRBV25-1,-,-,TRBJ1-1,CASSHAVTTEAFF,TGTGCCAGCAGCCACGCAGTTACAACTGAAGCTTTCTTT
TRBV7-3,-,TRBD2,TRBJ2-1,CASSVLASSYNEQFF,TGTGCCAGCAGCGTACTAGCGTCCTCCTACAATGAGCAGTTCTTC
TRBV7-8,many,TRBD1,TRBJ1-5,CASSLTTYRGSNQPQHF,TGTGCCAGCAGCCTCACAACTTACAGGGGCAGCAATCAGCCCCAGCATTTT
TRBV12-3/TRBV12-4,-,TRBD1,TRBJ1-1,CASSLRAGGIVMNTEAFF,TGTGCCAGCAGTTTAAGGGCAGGGGGCATCGTAATGAACACTGAAGCTTTCTTT
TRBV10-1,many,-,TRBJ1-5,CASSESILGPQHF,TGCGCCAGCAGTGAGTCGATCCTGGGGCCCCAGCATTTT
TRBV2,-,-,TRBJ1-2,CASSEPGQRNYGYTF,TGTGCCAGCAGTGAACCGGGACAACGGAACTATGGCTACACCTTC
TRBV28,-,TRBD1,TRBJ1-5,CASSATGVVRGNQPQHF,TGTGCCAGCAGTGCGACAGGGGTGGTAAGAGGCAATCAGCCCCAGCATTTT
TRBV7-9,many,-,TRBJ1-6,CASSSSQPINSPLHF,TGTGCCAGCAGCTCCTCCCAGCCGATTAATTCACCCCTCCACTTT
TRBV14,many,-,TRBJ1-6,CASSPSPYRVSPLHF,TGTGCCAGCAGCCCGAGCCCTTATAGGGTTTCACCCCTCCACTTT
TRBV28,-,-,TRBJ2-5,CASRSGDPQETQYF,TGTGCCAGCAGATCGGGAGATCCCCAAGAGACCCAGTACTTC
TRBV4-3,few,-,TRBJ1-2,CASSQDHIENYGYTF,TGCGCCAGCAGCCAAGACCATATTGAGAACTATGGCTACACCTTC